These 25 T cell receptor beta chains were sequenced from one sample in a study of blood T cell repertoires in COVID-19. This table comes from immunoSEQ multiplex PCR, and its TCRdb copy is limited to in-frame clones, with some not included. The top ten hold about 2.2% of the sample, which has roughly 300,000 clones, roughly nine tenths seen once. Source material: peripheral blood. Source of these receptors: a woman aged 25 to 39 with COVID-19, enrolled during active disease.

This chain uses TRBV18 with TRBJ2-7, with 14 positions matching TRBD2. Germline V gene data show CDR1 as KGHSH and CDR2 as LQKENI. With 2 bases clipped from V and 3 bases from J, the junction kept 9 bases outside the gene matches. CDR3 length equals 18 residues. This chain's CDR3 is CASSPNRPGTSGSYEQYF. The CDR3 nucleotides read TGTGCCAGCTCACCAAACCGTCCCGGGACTAGCGGGAGCTACGAGCAGTACTTC.

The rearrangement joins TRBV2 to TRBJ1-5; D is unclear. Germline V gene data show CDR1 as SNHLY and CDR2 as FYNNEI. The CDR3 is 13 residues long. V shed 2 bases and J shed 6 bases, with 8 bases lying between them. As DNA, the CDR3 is TGTGCCAGCAGTGAACAGCCGGGTCAGCCCCAGCATTTT. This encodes CASSEQPGQPQHF.

CDR3 region: CASSFDSYSNQPQHF. As DNA, the CDR3 is TGTGCCAGTAGTTTCGACAGCTATAGCAATCAGCCCCAGCATTTT. The V and J genes are TRBV19 and TRBJ1-5; tentative D call: TRBD1 (5 bases). V dropped 5 bases and J dropped 0 bases, with 11 bases sitting between them. The CDR3 covers 15 residues. Germline CDR1 and CDR2: LNHDA and SQIVND (reference sequence).

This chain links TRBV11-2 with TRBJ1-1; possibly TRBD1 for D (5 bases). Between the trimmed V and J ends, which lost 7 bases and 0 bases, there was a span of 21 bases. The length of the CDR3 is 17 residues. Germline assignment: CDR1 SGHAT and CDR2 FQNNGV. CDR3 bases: TGTGCCAGCACCCCCGGGTTGTGGGCAGGGCTGAACACTGAAGCTTTCTTT. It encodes CASTPGLWAGLNTEAFF.

CDR3 loop: CASIGRFGSYEQYF. CDR3 sequence (DNA): TGTGCCAGCATTGGGAGATTCGGCTCCTACGAGCAGTACTTC. This chain links TRBV6-5 with TRBJ2-7; possibly TRBD2 for D (5 bases). CDR1 and CDR2 (germline): MNHEY, SVGAGI. There are 14 residues in the CDR3. V was trimmed by 7 bases and J by 0 bases, leaving 13 bases between them.

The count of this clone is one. CDR3 loop: CASSRPGQTYEQYF. CDR3 coding DNA: TGTGCCAGCAGCCGACCGGGACAAACCTACGAGCAGTACTTC. The chain uses TRBV14 and TRBJ2-7; TRBD1 might be the D (6 bases). Trimming shortened V by 4 bases and J by 2 bases, and 12 bases separated the two germline ends. The CDR3 runs 14 residues. Germline CDR1 and CDR2: SGHDN and FVKESK.

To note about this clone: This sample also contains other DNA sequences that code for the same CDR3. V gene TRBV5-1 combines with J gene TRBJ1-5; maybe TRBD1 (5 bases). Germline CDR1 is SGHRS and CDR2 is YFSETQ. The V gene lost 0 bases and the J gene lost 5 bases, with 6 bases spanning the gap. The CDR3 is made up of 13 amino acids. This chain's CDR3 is CASSLVGDQPQHF. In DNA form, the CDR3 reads TGCGCCAGCAGCTTGGTAGGGGATCAGCCCCAGCATTTT.

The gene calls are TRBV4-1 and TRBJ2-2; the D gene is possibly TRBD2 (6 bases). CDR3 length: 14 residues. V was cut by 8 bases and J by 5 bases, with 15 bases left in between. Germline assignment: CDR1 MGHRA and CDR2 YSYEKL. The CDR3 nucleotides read TGCGCCAGCGGGCTTTTCGGGGGAACCGGGGAGCTGTTTTTT. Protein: CASGLFGGTGELFF.

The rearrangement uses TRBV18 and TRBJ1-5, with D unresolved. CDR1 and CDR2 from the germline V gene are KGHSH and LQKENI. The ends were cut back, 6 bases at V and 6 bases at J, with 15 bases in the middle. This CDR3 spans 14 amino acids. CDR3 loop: CASSGGVEGQPQHF. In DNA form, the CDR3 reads TGTGCCAGCTCGGGCGGGGTCGAGGGTCAGCCCCAGCATTTT.

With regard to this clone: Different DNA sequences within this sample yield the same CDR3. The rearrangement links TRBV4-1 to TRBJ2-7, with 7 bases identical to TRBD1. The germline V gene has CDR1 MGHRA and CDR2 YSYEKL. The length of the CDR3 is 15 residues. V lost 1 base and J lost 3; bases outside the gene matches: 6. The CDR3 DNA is TGCGCCAGCAGCCAAGCTAGGGACAGACGCTACGAGCAGTACTTC. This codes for CASSQARDRRYEQYF.

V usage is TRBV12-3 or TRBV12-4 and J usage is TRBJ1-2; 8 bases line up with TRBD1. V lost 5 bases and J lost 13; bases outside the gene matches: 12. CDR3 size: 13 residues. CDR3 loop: CASSADRDSVGTF. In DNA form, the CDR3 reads TGTGCCAGCAGTGCGGACAGGGACAGTGTTGGCACCTTC.

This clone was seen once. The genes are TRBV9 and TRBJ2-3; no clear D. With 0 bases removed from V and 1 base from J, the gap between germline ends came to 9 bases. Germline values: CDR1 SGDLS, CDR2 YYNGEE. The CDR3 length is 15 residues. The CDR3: CASSVAGSGTDTQYF. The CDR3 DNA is TGTGCCAGCAGCGTAGCCGGGTCAGGCACAGATACGCAGTATTTT.

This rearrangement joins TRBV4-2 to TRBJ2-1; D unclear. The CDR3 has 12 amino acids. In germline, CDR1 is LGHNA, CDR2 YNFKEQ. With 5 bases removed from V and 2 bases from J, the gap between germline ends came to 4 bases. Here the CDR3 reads CASSGPYNEQFF. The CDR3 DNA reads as TGTGCCAGCAGCGGCCCCTACAATGAGCAGTTCTTC.

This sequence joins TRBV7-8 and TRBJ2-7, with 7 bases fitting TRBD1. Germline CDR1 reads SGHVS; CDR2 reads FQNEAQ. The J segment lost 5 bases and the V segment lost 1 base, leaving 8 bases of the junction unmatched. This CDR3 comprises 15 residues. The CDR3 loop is CASSLVVPGGHEQYF. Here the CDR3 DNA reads TGTGCCAGCAGCTTAGTAGTCCCAGGGGGACACGAGCAGTACTTC.

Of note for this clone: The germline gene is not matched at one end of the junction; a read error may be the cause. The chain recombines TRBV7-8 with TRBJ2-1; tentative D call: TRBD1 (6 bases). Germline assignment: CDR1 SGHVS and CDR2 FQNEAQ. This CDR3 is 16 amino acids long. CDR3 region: CASSPLGGFNMREQFF. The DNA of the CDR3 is TGTGCTAGCAGCCCCTTAGGGGGATTCAATATGCGTGAGCAGTTCTTC.

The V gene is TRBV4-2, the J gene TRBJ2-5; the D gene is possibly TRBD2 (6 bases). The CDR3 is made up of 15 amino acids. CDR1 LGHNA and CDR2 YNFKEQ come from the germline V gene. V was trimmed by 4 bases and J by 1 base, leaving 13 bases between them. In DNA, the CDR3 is TGTGCCAGCAGCCCGACCCTGACTAGCCAAGAGACCCAGTACTTC. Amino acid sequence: CASSPTLTSQETQYF.

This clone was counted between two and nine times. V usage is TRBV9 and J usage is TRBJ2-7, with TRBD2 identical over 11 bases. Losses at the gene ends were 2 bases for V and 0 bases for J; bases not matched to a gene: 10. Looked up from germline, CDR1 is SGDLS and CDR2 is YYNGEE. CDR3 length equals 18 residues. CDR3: CASSVPPRGLADSYEQYF. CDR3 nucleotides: TGTGCCAGCAGCGTCCCCCCACGGGGACTAGCGGACTCCTACGAGCAGTACTTC.

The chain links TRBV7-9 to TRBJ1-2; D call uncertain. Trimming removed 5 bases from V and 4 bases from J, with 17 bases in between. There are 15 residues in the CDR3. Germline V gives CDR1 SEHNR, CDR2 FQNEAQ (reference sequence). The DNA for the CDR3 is TGTGCCAGCAGCCCCTCCGCGGCAGATAGCTATGGCTACACCTTC. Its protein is CASSPSAADSYGYTF.

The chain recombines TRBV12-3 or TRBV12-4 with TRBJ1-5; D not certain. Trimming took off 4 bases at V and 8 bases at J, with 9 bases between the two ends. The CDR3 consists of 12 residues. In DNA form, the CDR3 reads TGTGCCAGCAGTTCCCCTTATAAGCCCCAGCATTTT. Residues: CASSSPYKPQHF.

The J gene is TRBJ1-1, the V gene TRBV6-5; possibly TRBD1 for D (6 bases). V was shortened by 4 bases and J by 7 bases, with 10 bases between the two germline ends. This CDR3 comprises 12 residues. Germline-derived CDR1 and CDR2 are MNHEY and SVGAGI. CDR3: CASSSTTGEAFF. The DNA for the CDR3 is TGTGCCAGCAGTTCCACGACAGGTGAAGCTTTCTTT.

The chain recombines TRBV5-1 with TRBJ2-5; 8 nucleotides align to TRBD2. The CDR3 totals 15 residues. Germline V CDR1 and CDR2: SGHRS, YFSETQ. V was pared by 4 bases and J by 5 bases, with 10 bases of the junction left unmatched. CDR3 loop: CASSEPGLVGETQYF. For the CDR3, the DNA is TGCGCCAGCAGCGAACCGGGACTAGTAGGGGAGACCCAGTACTTC.

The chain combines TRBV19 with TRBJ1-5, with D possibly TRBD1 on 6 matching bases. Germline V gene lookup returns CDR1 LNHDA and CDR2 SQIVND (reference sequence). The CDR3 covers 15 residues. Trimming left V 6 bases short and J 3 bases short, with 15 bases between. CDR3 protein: CASSYGQQPNQPQHF. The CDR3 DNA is TGTGCCAGTAGCTATGGACAGCAACCCAATCAGCCCCAGCATTTT.

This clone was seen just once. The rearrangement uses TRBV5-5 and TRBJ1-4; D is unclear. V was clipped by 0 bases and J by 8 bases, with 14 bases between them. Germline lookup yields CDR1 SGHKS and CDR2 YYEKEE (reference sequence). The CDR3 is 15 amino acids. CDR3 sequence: CASSLVGEFREKLFF. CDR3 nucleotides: TGTGCCAGCAGCTTGGTTGGGGAGTTTCGGGAAAAACTGTTTTTT.

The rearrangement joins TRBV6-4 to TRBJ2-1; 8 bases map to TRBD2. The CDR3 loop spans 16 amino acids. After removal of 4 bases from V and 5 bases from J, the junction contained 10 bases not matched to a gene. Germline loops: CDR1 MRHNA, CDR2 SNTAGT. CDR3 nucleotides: TGTGCCAGCAGTGTTTCAAGTACTAGCGGCCACAATGAGCAGTTCTTC. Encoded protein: CASSVSSTSGHNEQFF.

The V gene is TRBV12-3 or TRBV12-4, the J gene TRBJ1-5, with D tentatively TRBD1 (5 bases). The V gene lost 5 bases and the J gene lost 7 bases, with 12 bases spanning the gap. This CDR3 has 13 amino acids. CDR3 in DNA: TGTGCCAGCAGTCCAAAGCAGGGCCAGCCCCAGCATTTT. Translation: CASSPKQGQPQHF.